The 11 T cell receptor beta chains reported below all come from one sample, sequenced in a study of cytomegalovirus exposure and HLA in healthy donors. It was with 60 Vbeta and 13 Jbeta primers that the PCR ran. Clones were read by immunoSEQ multiplex PCR, and TCRdb kept only the in-frame ones, dropping some. This sample yields more than 150,000 clones, of which roughly 82% are seen a single time; about 6.1% belongs to the top ten. Sequenced input: PBMCs. These receptors originate from a woman aged 50 to 65 in good health and CMV-seropositive.

This rearrangement joins TRBV5-6 to TRBJ2-5, with D possibly being TRBD1 (6 bases). The DNA matches TRBJ2-7 better at its end, which makes the J call doubtful. This CDR3 spans 14 amino acids. Germline CDR1 is SGHDT and CDR2 is YYEEEE. The CDR3 bases are TGTGCCAGCTCATGGAGTTACAGGGTCAGCGAGCAGTACTTC. It codes for CASSWSYRVSEQYF.

The chain combines TRBV30 with TRBJ2-3; D might be TRBD1 (6 bases). The CDR3 sequence is 16 residues long. Trimming shortened V by 2 bases and J by 8 bases, and 23 bases separated the two germline ends. Germline values: CDR1 GTSNPN, CDR2 SVGIG (reference sequence). CDR3 DNA sequence: TGTGCCTGGAGTTTTCCTGGGACACAAAACCGCCGTACGCAGTATTTT. It codes for CAWSFPGTQNRRTQYF.

This clone was observed a handful of times. This chain connects TRBV7-9 to TRBJ1-1; D is ambiguous. The CDR3 sequence is 12 residues long. In germline, CDR1 is SEHNR, CDR2 FQNEAQ (reference sequence). V lost 2 bases and J 2 bases, leaving 3 bases between the germline ends. Here the CDR3 DNA reads TGTGCCAGCAGCTTAATAAACACTGAAGCTTTCTTT. Protein sequence: CASSLINTEAFF.

This CDR3 is CASRVGGQRNTEAFF. Here the CDR3 DNA reads TGTGCCAGCAGGGTTGGGGGACAGAGGAACACTGAAGCTTTCTTT. The chain joins TRBV5-4 to TRBJ1-1; 7 bases line up with TRBD1. The CDR3 runs to 15 residues. The J segment lost 1 base and the V segment lost 5 bases, leaving 8 bases of the junction unmatched. The germline V gene encodes CDR1 SGHNT and CDR2 YYREEE (reference sequence).

A word on this clone: At the DNA level, this CDR3 is encoded by other sequences in the same sample as well. The chain recombines TRBV6-5 with TRBJ1-1; the match to TRBD1 covers 7 bases. With V trimmed by 6 bases and J by 1 base, 8 bases remained unmatched. Germline CDR1 is MNHEY and CDR2 is SVGAGI. CDR3 length: 15 residues. CDR3 sequence reads: CASSTRTGGNTEAFF. CDR3 coding DNA: TGTGCCAGCAGCACAAGGACAGGCGGGAACACTGAAGCTTTCTTT.

This CDR3 is CASTTGQASTDTQYF. In DNA, the CDR3 is TGCGCCAGCACAACGGGACAGGCTAGCACAGATACGCAGTATTTT. The J gene is TRBJ2-3, the V gene TRBV5-1, with 8 positions matching TRBD1. V was clipped by 6 bases and J by 0 bases; unmatched bases: 6. There are 15 residues in the CDR3. Germline assignment: CDR1 SGHRS and CDR2 YFSETQ.

To note about this clone: The sample carries other DNA sequences with the same CDR3. This sequence joins TRBV2 and TRBJ1-2; D remains unclear. Germline V gene data show CDR1 as SNHLY and CDR2 as FYNNEI. With 6 bases removed from V and 7 bases from J, the gap between germline ends came to 18 bases. The CDR3 contains 14 residues. The CDR3 sequence: CASSRNPTKSGYTF. The CDR3 nucleotides are TGTGCCAGCAGCCGAAATCCCACCAAGAGTGGCTACACCTTC.

The chain couples TRBV2 to TRBJ1-2, with a possible D match to TRBD1 (5 bases). Germline assignment: CDR1 SNHLY and CDR2 FYNNEI. Trimming took 2 bases from V and 8 from J, leaving 6 bases between them. The CDR3 runs to 11 residues. The CDR3 DNA reads TGTGCCAGCAGTGAACAGGGAGGCTACACCTTC. Translation: CASSEQGGYTF. Full variable domain (missing parts from reference TRBV2 and TRBJ1-2): EPEVTQTPSHQVTQMGQEVILRCVPISNHLYFYWYRQILGQKVEFLVSFYNNEISEKSEIFDDQFSVERPDGSNFTLKIRSTKLEDSAMYFCASSEQGGYTFGSGTRLTVV.

The V call is TRBV13, the J call TRBJ2-2; D possibly corresponds to TRBD2 (6 bases). CDR3 length: 13 amino acids. Germline V gene lookup returns CDR1 PRHDT and CDR2 FYEKMQ (reference sequence). V was trimmed by 6 bases and J by 3 bases, leaving 8 bases between them. DNA of the CDR3: TGTGCCAGCAGGGGGGGTTACACCGGGGAGCTGTTTTTT. As protein: CASRGGYTGELFF.

The CDR3 DNA sequence: TGTGCCAGCAGCGGGGGGGCGGGGTCGGAGTTTCAGTACTTC. Its translation is CASSGGAGSEFQYF. This chain uses TRBV11-2 with TRBJ2-7; maybe TRBD2 (7 bases). Between the trimmed V and J ends, which lost 5 bases and 10 bases, there was a span of 21 bases. This CDR3 region has 14 residues. The V gene's germline CDR1 is SGHAT and CDR2 FQNNGV.

The rearrangement links TRBV5-1 to TRBJ2-1, with D possibly matching TRBD2 (7 bases). This CDR3 has 15 amino acids. V was trimmed by 4 bases and J by 9 bases, leaving 20 bases between them. CDR1 SGHRS and CDR2 YFSETQ come from the germline V gene. Here the CDR3 reads CASSPQAGRGGEQFF. The CDR3 coding sequence is TGCGCCAGCAGCCCCCAGGCTGGTAGGGGGGGTGAGCAGTTCTTC.